The rows below give T cell receptor beta chains drawn from one sample of a study of vaccination effects on CD4 cells after COVID-19. Using immunoSEQ multiplex PCR, the repertoire was profiled, and TCRdb retains in-frame clones only, with some absent. The top ten clones hold around 23% of a sample with about 15,000 clones, about 77% of them seen once. No antigen is known for these receptors. The source was CD4+ T cells from PBMCs cultured with HCoV-NL63 spike peptides, collected after COVID-19 vaccination. These TCRs come from a human donor who received a COVID-19 vaccine. The CDR3 runs from the conserved cysteine through the conserved F or W. The order of the fields is V gene, J gene, CDR3 protein.

v_gene: TRBV5-1
j_gene: TRBJ2-4
CDR3aa: CASSLGGGAKNIQYF

v_gene: TRBV13
j_gene: TRBJ2-1
CDR3aa: CASSLYGARQFF

v_gene: TRBV5-5
j_gene: TRBJ1-2
CDR3aa: CASSLDGGLGYGYTF

v_gene: TRBV5-6
j_gene: TRBJ2-7
CDR3aa: CASSVQSYEQYF

v_gene: TRBV18
j_gene: TRBJ2-7
CDR3aa: CASSLRGQGVYEQYF

v_gene: TRBV7-9
j_gene: TRBJ2-1
CDR3aa: CASRPTGEGDNEQFF

v_gene: TRBV6-5
j_gene: TRBJ1-5
CDR3aa: CASSDSGRNQPQHF

v_gene: TRBV5-4
j_gene: TRBJ2-1
CDR3aa: CASSFDGTSGYNEQFF

v_gene: TRBV30
j_gene: TRBJ1-2
CDR3aa: CAWDRGIYTF

v_gene: TRBV6-4
j_gene: TRBJ2-1
CDR3aa: CASSDGQGADEQFF

v_gene: TRBV12-2
j_gene: TRBJ1-5
CDR3aa: CASRLVPTGTNQPQHF

v_gene: TRBV30
j_gene: TRBJ1-2
CDR3aa: CAWSVGARRGVKVDRVYGYTF